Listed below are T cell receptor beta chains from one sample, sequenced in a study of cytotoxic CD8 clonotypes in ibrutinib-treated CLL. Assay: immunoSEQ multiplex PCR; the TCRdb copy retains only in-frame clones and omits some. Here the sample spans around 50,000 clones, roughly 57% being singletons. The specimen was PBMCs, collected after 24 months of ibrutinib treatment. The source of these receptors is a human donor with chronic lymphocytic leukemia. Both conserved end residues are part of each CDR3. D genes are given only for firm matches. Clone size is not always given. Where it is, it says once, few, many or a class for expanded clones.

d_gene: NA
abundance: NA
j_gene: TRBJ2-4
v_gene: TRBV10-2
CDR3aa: CASRKGVEKSIQYF
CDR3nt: TGCGCCAGCAGGAAGGGGGTGGAAAAAAGCATTCAGTACTTC

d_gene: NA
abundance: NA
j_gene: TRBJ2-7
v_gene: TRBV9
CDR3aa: CASSPRGQLSYEQYF
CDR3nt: TGTGCCAGCAGCCCGAGAGGACAGCTCTCCTACGAGCAGTACTTC

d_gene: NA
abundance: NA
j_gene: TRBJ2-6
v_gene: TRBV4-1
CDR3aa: CASTPGAGANVLTF
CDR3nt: TGCGCCAGCACCCCCGGGGCTGGGGCCAACGTCCTGACTTTC

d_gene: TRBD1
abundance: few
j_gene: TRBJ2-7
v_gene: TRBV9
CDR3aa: CASSVGAMGQLFSYEQYF
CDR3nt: TGTGCCAGCAGCGTAGGAGCGATGGGACAGCTTTTTTCCTACGAGCAGTACTTC

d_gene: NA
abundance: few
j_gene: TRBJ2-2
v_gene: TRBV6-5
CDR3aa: CASSFINTGELFF
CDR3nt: TGTGCCAGCAGTTTCATTAACACCGGGGAGCTGTTTTTT

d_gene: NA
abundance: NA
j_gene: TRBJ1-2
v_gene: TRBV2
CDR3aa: CASSALRGAGDGYTF
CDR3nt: TGTGCCAGCAGTGCCCTGCGAGGGGCAGGGGATGGCTACACCTTC

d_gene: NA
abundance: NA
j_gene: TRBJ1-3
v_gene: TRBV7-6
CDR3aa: CASSLEPPESSGNTIYF
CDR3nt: TGTGCCAGCAGCTTAGAGCCCCCGGAGAGCTCTGGAAACACCATATATTTT

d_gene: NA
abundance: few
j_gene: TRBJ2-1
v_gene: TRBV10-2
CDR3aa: CASSRAGVGEQFF
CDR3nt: TGCGCCAGCAGCAGGGCAGGGGTCGGTGAGCAGTTCTTC

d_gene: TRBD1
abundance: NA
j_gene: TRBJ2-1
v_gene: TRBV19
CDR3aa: CASSMPGGWGEQFF
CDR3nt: TGTGCCAGTAGTATGCCAGGGGGCTGGGGTGAGCAGTTCTTC

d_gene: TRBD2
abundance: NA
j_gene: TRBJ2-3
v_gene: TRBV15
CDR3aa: CATSRFGLAGGRTDTQYF
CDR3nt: TGTGCCACCAGCCGATTCGGACTAGCGGGGGGCCGCACAGATACGCAGTATTTT

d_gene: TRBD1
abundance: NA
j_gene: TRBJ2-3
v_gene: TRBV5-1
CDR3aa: CASSTQGAGTDTQYF
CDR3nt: TGCGCCAGCAGCACACAGGGGGCGGGTACAGATACGCAGTATTTT

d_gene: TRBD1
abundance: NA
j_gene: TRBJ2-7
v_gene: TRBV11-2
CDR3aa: CASSRDRLYEQYF
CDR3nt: TGTGCCAGCAGTCGGGACAGGCTCTACGAGCAGTACTTC

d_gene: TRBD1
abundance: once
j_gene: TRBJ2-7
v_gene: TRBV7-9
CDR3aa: CASSHPGQGRTYEQYF
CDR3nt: TGTGCCAGCAGCCACCCGGGACAGGGACGTACCTACGAGCAGTACTTC

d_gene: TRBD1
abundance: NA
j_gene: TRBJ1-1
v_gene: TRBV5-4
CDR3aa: CASSRQGYDTEAFF
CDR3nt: TGTGCCAGCAGCAGACAGGGGTACGACACTGAAGCTTTCTTT

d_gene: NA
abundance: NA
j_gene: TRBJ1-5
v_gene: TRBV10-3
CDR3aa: CAISEGQGGQPQHF
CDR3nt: TGTGCCATCAGTGAAGGGCAGGGTGGACAGCCCCAGCATTTT

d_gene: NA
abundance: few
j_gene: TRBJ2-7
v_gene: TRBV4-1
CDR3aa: CASSQVFGQTYEQYF
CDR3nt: TGCGCCAGCAGCCAAGTTTTCGGACAGACCTACGAGCAGTACTTC

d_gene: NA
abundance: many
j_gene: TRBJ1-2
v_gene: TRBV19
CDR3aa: CASSILNGPHGYTF
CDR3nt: TGTGCCAGTAGTATATTGAACGGCCCTCATGGCTACACCTTC

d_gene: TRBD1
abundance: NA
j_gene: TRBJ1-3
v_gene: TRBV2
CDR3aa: CASSAAQGPSGNTIYF
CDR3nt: TGTGCCAGCAGTGCCGCACAGGGGCCCTCTGGAAACACCATATATTTT

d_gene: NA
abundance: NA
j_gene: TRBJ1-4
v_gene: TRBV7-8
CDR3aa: CASSLRSEKLFF
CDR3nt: TGTGCCAGCAGCTTAAGATCCGAAAAACTGTTTTTT

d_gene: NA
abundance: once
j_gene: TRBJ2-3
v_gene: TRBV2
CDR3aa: CASSFLGDTQYF
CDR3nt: TGTGCCAGCAGCTTCTTGGGTGATACGCAGTATTTT

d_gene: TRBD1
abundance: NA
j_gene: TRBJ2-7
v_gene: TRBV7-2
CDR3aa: CASSINDRGGYEQYF
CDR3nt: TGTGCCAGCAGCATTAACGACAGGGGTGGATACGAGCAGTACTTC

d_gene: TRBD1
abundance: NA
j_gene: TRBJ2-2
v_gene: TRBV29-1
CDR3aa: CSVVGQGGPGELFF
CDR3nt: TGCAGCGTCGTGGGACAGGGGGGTCCCGGGGAGCTGTTTTTT

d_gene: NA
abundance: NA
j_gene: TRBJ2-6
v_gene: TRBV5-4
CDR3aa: CASSYVGANVLTF
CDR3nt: TGTGCCAGCAGCTACGTTGGGGCCAACGTCCTGACTTTC

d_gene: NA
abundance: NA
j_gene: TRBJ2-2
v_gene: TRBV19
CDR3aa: CASKAGASTGELFF
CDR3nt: TGTGCCAGTAAGGCAGGGGCGAGCACCGGGGAGCTGTTTTTT

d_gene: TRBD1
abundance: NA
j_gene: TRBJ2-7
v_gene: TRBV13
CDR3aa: CASSSPGTGIEQYF
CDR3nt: TGTGCCAGCAGCTCCCCCGGGACAGGGATCGAGCAGTACTTC

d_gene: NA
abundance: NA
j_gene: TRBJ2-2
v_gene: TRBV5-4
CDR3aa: CASSFLGGPGELFF
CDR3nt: TGTGCCAGCAGCTTTCTTGGGGGGCCCGGGGAGCTGTTTTTT

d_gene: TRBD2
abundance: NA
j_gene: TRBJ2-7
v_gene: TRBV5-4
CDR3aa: CASSDNGGTYEQYF
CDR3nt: TGTGCCAGCAGCGACAACGGGGGGACCTACGAGCAGTACTTC

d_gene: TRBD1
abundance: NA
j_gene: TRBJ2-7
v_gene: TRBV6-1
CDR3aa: CASGGQVGVYEQYF
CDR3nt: TGTGCCAGCGGGGGACAGGTAGGGGTGTACGAGCAGTACTTC

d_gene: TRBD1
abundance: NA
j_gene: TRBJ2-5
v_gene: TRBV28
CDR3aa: CASRQQGPETQYF
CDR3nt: TGTGCCAGCAGGCAACAGGGGCCAGAGACCCAGTACTTC

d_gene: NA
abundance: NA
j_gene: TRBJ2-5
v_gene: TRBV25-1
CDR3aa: CASSEWGGVEETQYF
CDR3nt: TGTGCCAGCAGTGAATGGGGTGGGGTCGAAGAGACCCAGTACTTC

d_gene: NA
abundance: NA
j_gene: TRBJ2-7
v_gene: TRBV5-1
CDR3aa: CASSSKPQGGVPYEQYF
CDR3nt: TGCGCCAGCAGCTCGAAACCCCAGGGTGGGGTCCCCTACGAGCAGTACTTC

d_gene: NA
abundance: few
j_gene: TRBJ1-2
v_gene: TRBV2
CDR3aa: CASSDSRSNYGYTF
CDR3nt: TGTGCCAGCAGTGATTCGAGGTCTAACTATGGCTACACCTTC

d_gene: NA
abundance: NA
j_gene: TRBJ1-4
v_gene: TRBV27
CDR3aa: CASSFVFRTGMKLFF
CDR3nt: TGTGCCAGCAGTTTCGTGTTTCGTACAGGGATGAAACTGTTTTTT

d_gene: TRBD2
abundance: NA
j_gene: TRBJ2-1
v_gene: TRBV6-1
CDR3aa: CASSDFPAGGIYNEQFF
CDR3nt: TGTGCCAGCAGTGATTTCCCAGCGGGGGGAATTTACAATGAGCAGTTCTTC

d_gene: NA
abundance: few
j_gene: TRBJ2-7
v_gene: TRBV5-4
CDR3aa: CASSFRGPSYEQYF
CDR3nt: TGTGCCAGCAGCTTTCGGGGACCCTCCTACGAGCAGTACTTC

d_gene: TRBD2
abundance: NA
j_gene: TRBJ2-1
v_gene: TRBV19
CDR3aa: CASQTGTRFGNEQFF
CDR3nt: TGTGCCAGTCAAACCGGGACTAGGTTTGGGAATGAGCAGTTCTTC

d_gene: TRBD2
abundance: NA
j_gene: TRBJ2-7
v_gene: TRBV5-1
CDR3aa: CASSLQTGLAVYEQYF
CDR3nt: TGCGCCAGCAGCTTACAAACGGGACTAGCGGTGTACGAGCAGTACTTC

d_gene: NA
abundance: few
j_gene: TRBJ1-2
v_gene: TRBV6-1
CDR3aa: CASSERGARPYGYTF
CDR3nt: TGTGCCAGCAGTGAACGGGGGGCGCGTCCCTATGGCTACACCTTC

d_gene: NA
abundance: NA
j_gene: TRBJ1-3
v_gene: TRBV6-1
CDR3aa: CASSPGPYSGNTIYF
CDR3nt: TGTGCCAGCAGTCCCGGGCCCTACTCTGGAAACACCATATATTTT

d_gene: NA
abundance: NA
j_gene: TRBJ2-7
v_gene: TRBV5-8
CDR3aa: CASREQAYSYEQYF
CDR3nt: TGTGCCAGCAGGGAACAGGCTTACTCCTACGAGCAGTACTTC

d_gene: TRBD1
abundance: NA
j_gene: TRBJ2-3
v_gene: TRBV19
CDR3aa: CATGNPGQVQDTQYF
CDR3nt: TGTGCCACCGGGAATCCGGGACAGGTCCAAGATACGCAGTATTTT

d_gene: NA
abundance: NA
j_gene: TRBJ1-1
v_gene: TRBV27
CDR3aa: CASSDRMNTEAFF
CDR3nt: TGTGCCAGCAGCGACCGTATGAACACTGAAGCTTTCTTT

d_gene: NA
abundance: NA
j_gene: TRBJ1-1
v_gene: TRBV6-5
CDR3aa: CASIGGGWAEAFF
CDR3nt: TGTGCCAGCATTGGGGGGGGTTGGGCTGAAGCTTTCTTT